The entry below gives a single T cell receptor beta chain sequence along with its context. This sample is part of a study of blood T cell repertoires in COVID-19. Across the whole study: The United States, Italy and Spain supplied acute and convalescent COVID-19 samples. From T cells, B-cell-depleted T cells, or PBMCs came the material, which was cDNA or gDNA.

Under the authors' procedure: Estimates of nucleated cell counts were drawn from the amplification of reference gene primers. The repertoire was sequenced with immunoSEQ multiplex PCR; TCRdb's copy has only in-frame clones and lacks some. The DNA gave D and trimming, while V, J and clone size come from that table. Among around 230,000 clones, 82% were seen once, and the ten largest hold over 14%. This CDR3 spans 14 amino acids. Germline assignment: CDR1 MDHEN and CDR2 SYDVKM. V lost 3 bases, J lost 8 bases, and 14 bases lay in between. The origin of this receptor is a man in his forties or fifties who had recovered from COVID-19. The sequenced material came from PBMCs or T cells enriched from blood (not recorded which). V gene TRBV28 combines with J gene TRBJ1-3; possible D gene TRBD1, 5 bases. CDR3 protein: CASSFSGFVDTIYF. CDR3 DNA sequence: TGTGCCAGCAGTTTTTCAGGGTTTGTAGACACCATATATTTT.